The clone carrying this T cell receptor beta chain has more than one count but fewer than ten. At one of its ends the junction is not consistent with the germline gene, which may arise from a read error. The sample belongs to a study of blood T cells in healthy people across ages. The overall study: For every two T cells, template switching captured about one barcoded beta molecule.

Alongside a J-beta primer mix, a sample-barcoded 5' primer served in a second PCR lasting 7 to 11 cycles. TCRdb itself ran the 5' RACE reads through MiXCR, one entry per CDR3 protein. This table has some 690,000 distinct CDR3 sequences, 22% appearing once. This CDR3 is 13 amino acids long. Germline V CDR1 and CDR2: SGDLS, YYNGEE. The chain carries TRBV9 and TRBJ1-2; D is uncertain. The sequencing input was blood. The TCR originated in a man aged 65 to 85 in good health. CDR3 bases: TGTACCAGCAGCGTAGTCTGGGCGTCTGGCTACACCTTC. Translation gives CTSSVVWASGYTF.